This TCR beta chain originates from a study of T cell responses to AZD1222 COVID-19 vaccine. Study results and limitations: Spike was spanned by vaccine-associated CD4 TCRs, which were dominant at 160-218 and 743-854. Seropositive at baseline were only a handful of AZD1222 recipients.

This clone was observed a handful of times. Its antigen is as yet unknown. Germline CDR1 SNHLY, CDR2 FYNNEI. The CDR3 totals 11 residues. Sequenced by immunoSEQ multiplex PCR; TCRdb stores in-frame clones only, minus some. This table holds 100,000 to 150,000 clones, less than 90% found once. This clonotype originated in an adult in good health. V gene TRBV2 combines with J gene TRBJ2-1; TRBD1 might be the D (5 bases). The specimen comprised peripheral blood, sampled on day 0 of AZD1222 vaccination. The CDR3 bases are TGTGCAGGAAGAGGACAATTGGAGCAGTTCTTC. It yields the protein CAGRGQLEQFF.